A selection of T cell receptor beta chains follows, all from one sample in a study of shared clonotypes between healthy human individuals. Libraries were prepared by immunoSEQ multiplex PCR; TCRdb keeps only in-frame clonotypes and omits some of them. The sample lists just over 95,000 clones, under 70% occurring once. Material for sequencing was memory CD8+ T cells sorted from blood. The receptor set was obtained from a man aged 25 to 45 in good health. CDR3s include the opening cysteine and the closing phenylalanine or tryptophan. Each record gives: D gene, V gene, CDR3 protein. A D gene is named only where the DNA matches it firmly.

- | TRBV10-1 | CASSEWEGTNNEQFF
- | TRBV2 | CASSDTGKYQPQHF
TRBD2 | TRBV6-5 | CASSYSRGLAVREQFF
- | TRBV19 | CASSPWGARVEQYF
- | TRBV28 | CASSLSSGLLSYEQYF
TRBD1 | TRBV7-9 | CASSLDRTGLGELFF
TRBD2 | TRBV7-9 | CASSLGEGQIHEQYF
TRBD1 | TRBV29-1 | CSVVQQGWNTGELFF
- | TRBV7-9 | CASSQGQNTEAFF
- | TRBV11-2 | CASSCIPSCYTEAFF
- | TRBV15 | CATSRDLTDYGYTF
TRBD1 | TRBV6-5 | CASSKQGAFYEQYF
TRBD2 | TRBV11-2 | CASSLDGLAGGLNYNEQFF
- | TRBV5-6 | CASSLALRDTQYF
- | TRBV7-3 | CASSFPPAQYF
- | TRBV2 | CASSQQSLNTGELFF
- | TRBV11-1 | CASSPRIEVEQFF
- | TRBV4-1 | CASSQDFWGSGNTIYF
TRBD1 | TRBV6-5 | CASSYSDRGPDNEQFF
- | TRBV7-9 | CASSGESRQETQYF
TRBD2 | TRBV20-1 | CSAWTRETQYF
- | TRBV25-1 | CASSENRAGLRVSEQYF
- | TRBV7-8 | CASSSPTRVPTGELFF